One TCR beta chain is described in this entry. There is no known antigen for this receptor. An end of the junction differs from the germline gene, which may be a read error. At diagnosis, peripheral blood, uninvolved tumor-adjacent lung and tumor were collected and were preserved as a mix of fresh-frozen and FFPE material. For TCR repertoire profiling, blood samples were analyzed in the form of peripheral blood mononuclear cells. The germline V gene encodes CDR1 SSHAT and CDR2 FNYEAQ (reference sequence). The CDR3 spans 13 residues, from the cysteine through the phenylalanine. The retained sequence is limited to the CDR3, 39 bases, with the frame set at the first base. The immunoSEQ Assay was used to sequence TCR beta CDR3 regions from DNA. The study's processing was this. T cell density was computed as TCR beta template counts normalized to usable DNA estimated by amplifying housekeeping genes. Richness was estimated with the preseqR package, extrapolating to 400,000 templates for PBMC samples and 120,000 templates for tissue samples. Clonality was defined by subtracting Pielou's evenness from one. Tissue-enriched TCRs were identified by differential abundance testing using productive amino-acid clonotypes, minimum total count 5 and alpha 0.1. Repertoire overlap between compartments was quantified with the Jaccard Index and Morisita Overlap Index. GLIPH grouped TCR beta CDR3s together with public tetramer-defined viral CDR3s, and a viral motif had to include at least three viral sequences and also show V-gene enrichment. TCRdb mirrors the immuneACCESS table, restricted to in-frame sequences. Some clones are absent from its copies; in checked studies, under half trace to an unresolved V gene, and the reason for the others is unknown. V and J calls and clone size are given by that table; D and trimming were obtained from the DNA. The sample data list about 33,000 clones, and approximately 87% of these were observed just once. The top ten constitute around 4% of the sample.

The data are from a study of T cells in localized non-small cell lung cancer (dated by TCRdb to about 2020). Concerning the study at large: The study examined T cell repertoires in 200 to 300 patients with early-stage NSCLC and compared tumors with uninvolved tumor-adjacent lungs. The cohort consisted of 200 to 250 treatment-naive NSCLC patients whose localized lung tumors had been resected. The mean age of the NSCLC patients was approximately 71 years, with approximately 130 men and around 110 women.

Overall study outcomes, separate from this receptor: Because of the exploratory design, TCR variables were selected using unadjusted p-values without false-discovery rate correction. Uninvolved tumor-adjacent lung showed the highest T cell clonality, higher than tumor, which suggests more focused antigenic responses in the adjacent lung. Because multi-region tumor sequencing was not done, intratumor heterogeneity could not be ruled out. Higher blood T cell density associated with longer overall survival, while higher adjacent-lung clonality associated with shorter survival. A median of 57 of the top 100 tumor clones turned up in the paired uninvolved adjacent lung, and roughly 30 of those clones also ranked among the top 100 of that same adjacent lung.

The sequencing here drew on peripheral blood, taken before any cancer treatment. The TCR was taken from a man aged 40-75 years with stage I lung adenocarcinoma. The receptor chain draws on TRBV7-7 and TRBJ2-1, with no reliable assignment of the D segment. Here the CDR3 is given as CASSPYPGNEQFF. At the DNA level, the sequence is TGTGCTAGCAGCCCCTACCCCGGCAATGAGCAGTTCTTC. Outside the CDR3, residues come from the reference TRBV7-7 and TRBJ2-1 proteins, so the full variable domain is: GAGVSQSPRYKVTKRGQDVTLRCDPISSHATLYWYQQALGQGPEFLTYFNYEAQPDKSGLPSDRFSAERPEGSISTLTIQRTEQRDSAMYRCASSPYPGNEQFFGPGTRLTVL.